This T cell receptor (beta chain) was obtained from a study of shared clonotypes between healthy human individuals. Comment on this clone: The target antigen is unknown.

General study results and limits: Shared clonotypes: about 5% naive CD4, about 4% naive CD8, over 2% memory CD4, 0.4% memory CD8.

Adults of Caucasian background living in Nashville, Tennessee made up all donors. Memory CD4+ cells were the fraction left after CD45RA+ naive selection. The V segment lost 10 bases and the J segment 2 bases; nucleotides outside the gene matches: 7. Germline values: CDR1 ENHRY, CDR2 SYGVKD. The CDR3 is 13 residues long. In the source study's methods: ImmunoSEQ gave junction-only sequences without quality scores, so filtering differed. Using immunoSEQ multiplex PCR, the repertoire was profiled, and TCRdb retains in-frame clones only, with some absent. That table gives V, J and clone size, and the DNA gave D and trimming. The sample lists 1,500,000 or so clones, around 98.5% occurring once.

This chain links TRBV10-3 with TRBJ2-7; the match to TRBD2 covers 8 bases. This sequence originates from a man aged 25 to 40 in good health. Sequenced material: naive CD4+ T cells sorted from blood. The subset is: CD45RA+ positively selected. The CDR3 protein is CANSGGSPYEQYF. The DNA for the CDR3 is TGTGCCAATTCGGGAGGGTCTCCCTACGAGCAGTACTTC.